The sequence of this T cell receptor beta chain was determined in a study of T-cell reconstitution after alpha-beta-depleted transplantation in children (dated by TCRdb to 2016 to 2017). In the study overall: T-cell immune reconstitution after TCRalphabeta/CD19-depleted allogeneic hematopoietic cell transplantation in children was quantitatively tracked in the study by means of TCR repertoire profiling.

Inclusive of the bounding cysteine and phenylalanine, the CDR3 is 13 residues long. Left in the record is the CDR3 DNA by itself, 39 bases read in frame from the first base. The germline V gene supplies CDR1 SGDLS and CDR2 YYNGEE. Receptor libraries were prepared by PCR. Sequencing was performed on an Illumina HiSeq 2500. Molecular barcoding was employed in the preparation of TCR libraries, with unique molecular identifiers being used to normalize TCRbeta repertoire quantification. TCRdb cleaned the public reads at Q25 with fastp, built clones with MiXCR and kept in-frame beta chains. Rows matching on CDR3 protein sequence are summarized as one entry with the most common DNA and genes. Recorded for this sample are 500,000 to 600,000 distinct CDR3 sequences; about 16% of them occurred a single time. The ten largest clones take up over 3% of the sample. Remarks on this clonotype: No cognate antigen has been identified for it. Germline is not matched at one junction end, which may reflect a read error.

The clonotype originates from a human donor who donated a stem cell graft to a child with acute lymphoblastic leukemia. This specimen was PBMCs from the stem cell graft donor, taken from the stem cell graft. The chain is made from TRBV9 and TRBJ2-7, with 8 bases matching TRBD2. In nucleotide form, the sequence is TGTGCCAGTAGCGGGACCTTTAGGAACGAGCAGTACTTC. Translated, this gives CASSGTFRNEQYF. Where the CDR3 stops, the reference TRBV9 and TRBJ2-7 genes take over; the full variable domain is DSGVTQTPKHLITATGQRVTLRCSPRSGDLSVYWYQQSLDQGLQFLIQYYNGEERAKGNILERFSAQQFPDLHSELNLSSLELGDSALYFCASSGTFRNEQYFGPGTRLTVT.